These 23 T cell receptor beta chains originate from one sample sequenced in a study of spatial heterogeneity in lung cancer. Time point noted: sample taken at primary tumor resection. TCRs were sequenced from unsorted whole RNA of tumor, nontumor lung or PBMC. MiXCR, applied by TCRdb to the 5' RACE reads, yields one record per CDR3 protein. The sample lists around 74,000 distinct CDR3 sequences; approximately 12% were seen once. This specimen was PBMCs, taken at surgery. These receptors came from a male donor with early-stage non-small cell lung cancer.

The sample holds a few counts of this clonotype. The CDR3 DNA follows: TGTGCCAGCAGCATGAGGACAGGGAGAGGGACTGAAGCTTTCTTT. Protein product: CASSMRTGRGTEAFF. The rearrangement joins TRBV5-5 to TRBJ1-1, with 8 bases identical to TRBD1. V shed 4 bases, J shed 5 bases, and the junction held 10 bases outside the gene matches. CDR1 SGHKS and CDR2 YYEKEE come from the germline V gene (reference sequence). This CDR3 has 15 residues. The variable domain in full, with the rest retrieved from reference TRBV5-5 and TRBJ1-1, is DAGVTQSPTHLIKTRGQQVTLRCSPISGHKSVSWYQQVLGQGPQFIFQYYEKEERGRGNFPDRFSARQFPNYSSELNVNALLLGDSALYLCASSMRTGRGTEAFFGQGTRLTVV.

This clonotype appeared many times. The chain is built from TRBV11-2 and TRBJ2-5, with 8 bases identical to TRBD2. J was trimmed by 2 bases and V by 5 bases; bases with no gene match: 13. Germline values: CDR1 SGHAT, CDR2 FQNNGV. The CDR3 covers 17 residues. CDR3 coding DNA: TGTGCCAGCAGCCTGCTGCGAGGAGCGGGGGTTCAAGAGACCCAGTACTTC. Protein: CASSLLRGAGVQETQYF.

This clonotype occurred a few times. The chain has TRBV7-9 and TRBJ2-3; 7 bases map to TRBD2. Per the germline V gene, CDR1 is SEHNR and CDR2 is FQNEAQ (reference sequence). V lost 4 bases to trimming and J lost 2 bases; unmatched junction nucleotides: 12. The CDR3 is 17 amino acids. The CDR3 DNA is TGTGCCAGCAGCTGGGCTCTGGCGGGAGCAGACACAGATACGCAGTATTTT. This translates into CASSWALAGADTDTQYF.

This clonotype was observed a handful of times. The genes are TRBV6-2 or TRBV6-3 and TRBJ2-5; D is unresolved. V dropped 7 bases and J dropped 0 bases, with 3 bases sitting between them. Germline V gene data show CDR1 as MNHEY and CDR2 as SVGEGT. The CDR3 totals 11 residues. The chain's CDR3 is CASNNQETQYF. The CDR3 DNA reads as TGTGCCAGCAATAACCAAGAGACCCAGTACTTC.

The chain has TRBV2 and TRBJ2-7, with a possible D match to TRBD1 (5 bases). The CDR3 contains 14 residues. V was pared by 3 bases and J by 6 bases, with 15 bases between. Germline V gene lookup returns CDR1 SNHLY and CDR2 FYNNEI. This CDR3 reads CASSEFRQGSEQYF. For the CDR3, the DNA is TGTGCCAGCAGTGAGTTCCGGCAGGGAAGCGAGCAGTACTTC.

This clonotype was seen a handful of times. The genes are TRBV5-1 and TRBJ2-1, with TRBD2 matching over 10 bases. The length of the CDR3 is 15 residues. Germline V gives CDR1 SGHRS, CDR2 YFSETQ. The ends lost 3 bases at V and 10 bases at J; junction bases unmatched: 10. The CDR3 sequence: CASSYALAGTGEQFF. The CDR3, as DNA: TGCGCCAGCAGCTATGCACTAGCGGGAACCGGGGAGCAGTTCTTC. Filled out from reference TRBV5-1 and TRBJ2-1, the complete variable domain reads KAGVTQTPRYLIKTRGQQVTLSCSPISGHRSVSWYQQTPGQGLQFLFEYFSETQRNKGNFPGRFSGRQFSNSRSEMNVSTLELGDSALYLCASSYALAGTGEQFFGPGTRLTVL.

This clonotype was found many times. CDR3 residues: CASSLAGTGDGTEAFF. For the CDR3, the DNA is TGCGCCAGCAGCTTAGCCGGGACAGGGGACGGCACTGAAGCTTTCTTT. This rearrangement joins TRBV5-1 to TRBJ1-1; 10 bases align to TRBD1. The junction had 8 bases not matched to a gene; V was cut back by 2 bases and J by 4 bases. This CDR3 has 16 residues. CDR1 is SGHRS and CDR2 is YFSETQ in the germline V gene.

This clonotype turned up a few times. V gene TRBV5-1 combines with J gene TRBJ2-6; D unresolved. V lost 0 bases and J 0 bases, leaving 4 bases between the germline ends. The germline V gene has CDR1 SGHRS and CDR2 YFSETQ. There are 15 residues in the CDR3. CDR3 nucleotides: TGCGCCAGCAGCTTGGATAACTCTGGGGCCAACGTCCTGACTTTC. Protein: CASSLDNSGANVLTF.

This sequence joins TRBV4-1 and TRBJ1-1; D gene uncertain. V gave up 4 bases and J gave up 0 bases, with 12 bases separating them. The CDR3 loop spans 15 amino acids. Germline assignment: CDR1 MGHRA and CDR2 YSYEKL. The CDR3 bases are TGCGCCAGCAGCCCAAACCCTCTGATGAACACTGAAGCTTTCTTT. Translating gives CASSPNPLMNTEAFF.

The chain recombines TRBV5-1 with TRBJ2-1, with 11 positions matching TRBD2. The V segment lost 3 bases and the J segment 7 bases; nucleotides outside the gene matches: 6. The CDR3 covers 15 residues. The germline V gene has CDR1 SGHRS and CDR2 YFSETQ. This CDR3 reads CASSSLAGAGNEQFF. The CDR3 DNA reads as TGCGCCAGCAGCTCACTAGCGGGAGCGGGAAATGAGCAGTTCTTC. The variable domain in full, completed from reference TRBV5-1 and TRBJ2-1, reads KAGVTQTPRYLIKTRGQQVTLSCSPISGHRSVSWYQQTPGQGLQFLFEYFSETQRNKGNFPGRFSGRQFSNSRSEMNVSTLELGDSALYLCASSSLAGAGNEQFFGPGTRLTVL.

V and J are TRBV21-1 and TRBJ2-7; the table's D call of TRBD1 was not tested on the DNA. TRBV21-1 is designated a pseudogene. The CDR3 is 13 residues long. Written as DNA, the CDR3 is TGTGCCAGCAGCTTCGACAGGGGAGGCGAGCAGTACTTC. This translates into CASSFDRGGEQYF.

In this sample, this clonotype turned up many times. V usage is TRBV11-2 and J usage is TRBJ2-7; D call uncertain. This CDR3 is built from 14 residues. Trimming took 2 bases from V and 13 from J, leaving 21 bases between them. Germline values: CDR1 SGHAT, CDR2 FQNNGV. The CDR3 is CASSLLFGQTRVYF. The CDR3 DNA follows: TGTGCCAGCAGCTTATTGTTCGGCCAAACGAGAGTATACTTC.

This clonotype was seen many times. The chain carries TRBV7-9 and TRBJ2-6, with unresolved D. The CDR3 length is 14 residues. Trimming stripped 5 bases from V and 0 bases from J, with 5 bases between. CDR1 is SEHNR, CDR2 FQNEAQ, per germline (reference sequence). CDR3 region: CASSPGSGANVLTF. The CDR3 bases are TGTGCCAGCAGCCCCGGCTCTGGGGCCAACGTCCTGACTTTC.

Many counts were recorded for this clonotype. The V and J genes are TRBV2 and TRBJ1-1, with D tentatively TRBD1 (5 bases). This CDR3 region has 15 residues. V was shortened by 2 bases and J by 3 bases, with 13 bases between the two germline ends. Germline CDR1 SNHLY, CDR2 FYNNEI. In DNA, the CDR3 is TGTGCCAGCAGTGAAATCGGGGGTGGTGACACTGAAGCTTTCTTT. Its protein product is CASSEIGGGDTEAFF.

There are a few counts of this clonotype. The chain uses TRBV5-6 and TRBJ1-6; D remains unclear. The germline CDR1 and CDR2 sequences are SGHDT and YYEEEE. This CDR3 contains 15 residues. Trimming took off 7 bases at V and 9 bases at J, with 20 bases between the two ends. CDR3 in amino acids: CASDRNRNARSPLHF. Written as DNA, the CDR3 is TGTGCCAGCGATCGAAACAGAAATGCCCGTTCACCCCTCCACTTT.

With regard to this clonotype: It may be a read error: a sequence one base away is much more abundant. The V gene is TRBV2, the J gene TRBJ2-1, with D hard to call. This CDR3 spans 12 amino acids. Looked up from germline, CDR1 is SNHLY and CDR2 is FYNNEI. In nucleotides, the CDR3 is TGTGCCAGCTGTGAAAGGGTACCCGAGCAGTTCTTC. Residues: CASCERVPEQFF.

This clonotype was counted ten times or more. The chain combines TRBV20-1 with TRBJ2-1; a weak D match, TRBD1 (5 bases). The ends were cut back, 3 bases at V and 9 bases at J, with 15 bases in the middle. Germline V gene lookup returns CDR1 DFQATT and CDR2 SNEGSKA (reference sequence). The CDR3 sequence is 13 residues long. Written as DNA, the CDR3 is TGCAGTGCTAGTAAGGGGCTACCGGGTGAGCAGTTCTTC. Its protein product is CSASKGLPGEQFF.

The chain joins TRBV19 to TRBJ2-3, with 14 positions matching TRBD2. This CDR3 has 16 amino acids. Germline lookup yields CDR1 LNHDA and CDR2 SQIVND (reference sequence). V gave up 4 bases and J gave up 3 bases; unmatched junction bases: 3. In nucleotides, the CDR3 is TGTGCCAGTAGTAGGACTAGCGGGAGGACGACAGATACGCAGTATTTT. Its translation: CASSRTSGRTTDTQYF.

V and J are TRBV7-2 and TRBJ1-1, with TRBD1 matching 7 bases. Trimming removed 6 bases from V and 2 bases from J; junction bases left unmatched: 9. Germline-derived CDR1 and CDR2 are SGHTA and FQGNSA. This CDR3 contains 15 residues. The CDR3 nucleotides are TGTGCCAGCAGTCACACAGGGGTTGGAAACACTGAAGCTTTCTTT. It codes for CASSHTGVGNTEAFF.

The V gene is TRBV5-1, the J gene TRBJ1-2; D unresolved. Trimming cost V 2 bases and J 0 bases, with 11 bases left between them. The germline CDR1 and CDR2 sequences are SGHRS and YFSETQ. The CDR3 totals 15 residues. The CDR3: CASSFEGLANYGYTF. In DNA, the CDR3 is TGCGCCAGCAGCTTCGAAGGGCTAGCTAACTATGGCTACACCTTC.

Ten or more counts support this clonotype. The CDR3 coding sequence is TGTGCCAGCAGCCACTGGGCGGGAGGTTCCTACAATGAGCAGTTCTTC. The encoded protein is CASSHWAGGSYNEQFF. The chain uses TRBV7-9 and TRBJ2-1, with TRBD2 matching over 8 bases. Losses at the gene ends were 5 bases for V and 1 base for J; bases not matched to a gene: 7. Germline values: CDR1 SEHNR, CDR2 FQNEAQ (reference sequence). The CDR3 has 16 amino acids.

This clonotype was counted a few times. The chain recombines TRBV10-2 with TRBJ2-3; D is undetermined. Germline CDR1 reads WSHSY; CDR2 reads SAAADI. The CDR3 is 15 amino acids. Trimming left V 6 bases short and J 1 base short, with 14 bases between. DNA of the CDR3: TGCGCCAGCAGACCATCTTCGGCTGGCACAGATACGCAGTATTTT. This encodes CASRPSSAGTDTQYF.

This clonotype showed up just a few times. Here the CDR3 reads CASSHSSYEQYF. DNA for the CDR3: TGTGCCAGCAGCCACAGCTCCTACGAGCAGTACTTC. The chain recombines TRBV7-2 with TRBJ2-7; unclear D gene. This CDR3 is 12 amino acids long. Trimming stripped 5 bases from V and 0 bases from J, with 5 bases between. CDR1 and CDR2 from the germline V gene are SGHTA and FQGNSA.